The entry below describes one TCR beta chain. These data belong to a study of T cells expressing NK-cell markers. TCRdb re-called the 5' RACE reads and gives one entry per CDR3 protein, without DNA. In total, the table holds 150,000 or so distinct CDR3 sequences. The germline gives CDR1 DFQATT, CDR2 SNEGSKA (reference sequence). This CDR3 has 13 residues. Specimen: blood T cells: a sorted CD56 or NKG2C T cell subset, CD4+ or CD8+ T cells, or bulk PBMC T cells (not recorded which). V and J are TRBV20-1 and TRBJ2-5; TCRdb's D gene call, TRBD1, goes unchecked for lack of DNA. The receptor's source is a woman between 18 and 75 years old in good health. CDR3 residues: CSGAWTGQETQYF.